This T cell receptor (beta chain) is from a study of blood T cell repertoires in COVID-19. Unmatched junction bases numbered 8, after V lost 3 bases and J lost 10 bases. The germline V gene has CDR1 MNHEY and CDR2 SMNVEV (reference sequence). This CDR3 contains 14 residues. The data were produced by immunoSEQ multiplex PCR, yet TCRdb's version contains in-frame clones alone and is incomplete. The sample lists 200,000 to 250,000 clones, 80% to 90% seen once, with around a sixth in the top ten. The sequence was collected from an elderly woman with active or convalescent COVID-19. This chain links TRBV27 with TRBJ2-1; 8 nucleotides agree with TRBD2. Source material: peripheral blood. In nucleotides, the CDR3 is TGTGCCAGCAGTTTTACTAGCGGAAGCGGGGAGCAGTTCTTC. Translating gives CASSFTSGSGEQFF.